This T cell receptor (beta chain) was obtained from a study of identifying expanded T cells in peripheral blood. Study outcomes and limitations: Clone count variance between approximately two-week samples rose with total template count.

Remarks on this clone: Its antigen is currently unknown.

TCRdb's table, derived via immunoSEQ multiplex PCR, lists solely in-frame clones and lacks some. The sample records some 100,000 clones, roughly 88% being singletons. Germline V lookup: CDR1 SGHAT, CDR2 FQNNGV. The CDR3 is 12 residues long. V was clipped by 8 bases and J by 5 bases, with 12 bases between them. The sequence derives from a person between 18 and 69 years old in good health. The V call is TRBV11-2, the J call TRBJ2-5; no reliable D call. Sequenced material: blood. This CDR3 reads CASAPFGETQYF. CDR3 DNA: TGTGCCAGCGCCCCCTTTGGGGAGACCCAGTACTTC.